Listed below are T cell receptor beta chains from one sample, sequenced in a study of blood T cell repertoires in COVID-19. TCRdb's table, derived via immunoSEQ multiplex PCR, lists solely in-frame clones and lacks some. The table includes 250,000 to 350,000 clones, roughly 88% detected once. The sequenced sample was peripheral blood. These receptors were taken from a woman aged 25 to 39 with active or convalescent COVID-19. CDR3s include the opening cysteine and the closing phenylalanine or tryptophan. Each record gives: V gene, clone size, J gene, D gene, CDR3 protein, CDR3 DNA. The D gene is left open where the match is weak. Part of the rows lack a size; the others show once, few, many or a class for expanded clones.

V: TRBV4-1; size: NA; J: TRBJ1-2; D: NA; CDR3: CASSHLATVPGLYGYTF; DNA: TGCGCCAGCAGCCACCTAGCGACCGTTCCGGGACTTTATGGCTACACCTTC
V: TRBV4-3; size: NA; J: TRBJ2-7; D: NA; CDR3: CASSHRTGSYEQYF; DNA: TGCGCCAGCAGCCACCGTACAGGGTCCTACGAGCAGTACTTC
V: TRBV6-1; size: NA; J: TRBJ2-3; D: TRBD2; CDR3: CASSENRWAGGSTDTQYF; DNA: TGTGCCAGCAGTGAAAATAGATGGGCGGGGGGGTCCACAGATACGCAGTATTTT
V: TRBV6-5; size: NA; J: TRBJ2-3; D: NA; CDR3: CATQEGGTDTQYF; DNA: TGTGCCACTCAAGAGGGTGGCACAGATACGCAGTATTTT
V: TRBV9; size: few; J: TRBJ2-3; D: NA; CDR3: CASSGQAPAEDTQYF; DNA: TGTGCCAGCAGCGGGCAGGCCCCTGCAGAGGATACGCAGTATTTT
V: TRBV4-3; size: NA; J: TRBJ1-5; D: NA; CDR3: CASSQDLLGPNQPQHF; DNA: TGCGCCAGCAGCCAAGATCTATTGGGCCCTAATCAGCCCCAGCATTTT
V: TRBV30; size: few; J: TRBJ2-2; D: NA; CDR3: CAWSVNRVWLNTGELFF; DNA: TGTGCCTGGAGTGTAAACAGGGTGTGGTTGAACACCGGGGAGCTGTTTTTT
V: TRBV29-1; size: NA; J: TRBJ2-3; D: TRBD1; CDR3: CSGRQGGTDTQYF; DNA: TGCAGCGGCAGACAGGGGGGCACAGATACGCAGTATTTT
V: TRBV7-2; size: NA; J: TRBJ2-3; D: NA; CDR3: CASSFRGRRTDTQYF; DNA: TGTGCCAGCAGCTTTAGAGGGAGACGCACAGATACGCAGTATTTT
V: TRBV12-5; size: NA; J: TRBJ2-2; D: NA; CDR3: CASARDRNPNTGELFF; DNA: TGTGCTAGTGCGCGGGACAGAAACCCGAACACCGGGGAGCTGTTTTTT
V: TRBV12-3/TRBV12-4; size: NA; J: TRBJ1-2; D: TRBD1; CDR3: CASSPGQVGGYTF; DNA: TGTGCCAGCAGTCCCGGACAGGTCGGGGGCTACACCTTC
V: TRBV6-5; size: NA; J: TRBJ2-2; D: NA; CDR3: CASSTKNTGELFF; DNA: TGTGCCAGCAGTACAAAGAACACCGGGGAGCTGTTTTTT
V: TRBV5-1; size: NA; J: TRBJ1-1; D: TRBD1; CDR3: CASAWATGDTEAFF; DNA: TGCGCCAGCGCCTGGGCCACAGGGGACACTGAAGCTTTCTTT
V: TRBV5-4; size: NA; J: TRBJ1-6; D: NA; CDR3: CASSLTGGNSPLHF; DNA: TGTGCCAGCAGCTTAACAGGTGGGAATTCACCCCTCCACTTT
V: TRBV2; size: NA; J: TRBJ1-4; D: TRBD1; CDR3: CASAAGGGEKLFF; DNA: TGTGCCAGCGCGGCAGGGGGCGGTGAAAAACTGTTTTTT
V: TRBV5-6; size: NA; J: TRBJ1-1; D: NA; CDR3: CASSFTLGGEAFF; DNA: TGTGCCAGCAGCTTCACCTTAGGGGGTGAAGCTTTCTTT
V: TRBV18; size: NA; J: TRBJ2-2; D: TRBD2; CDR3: CASSPTSGGPNTGELFF; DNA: TGTGCCAGCTCACCGACTAGCGGGGGGCCCAACACCGGGGAGCTGTTTTTT
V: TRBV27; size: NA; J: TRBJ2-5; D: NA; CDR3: CASSLGATGRAQETQYF; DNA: TGTGCCAGCAGTTTAGGGGCCACAGGGAGAGCGCAAGAGACCCAGTACTTC
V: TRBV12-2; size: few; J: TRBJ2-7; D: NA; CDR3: CASRRVMARPYEQYF; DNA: TGTGCAAGTCGCCGGGTCATGGCCAGACCCTACGAGCAGTACTTC
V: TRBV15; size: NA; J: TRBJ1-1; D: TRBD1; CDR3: CATSLWQGAGTEAFF; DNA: TGTGCCACCAGTCTCTGGCAGGGGGCTGGCACTGAAGCTTTCTTT
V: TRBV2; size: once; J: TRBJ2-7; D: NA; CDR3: CASSFGQTLVYEQYF; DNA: TGTGCCAGCAGTTTTGGACAGACACTCGTATACGAGCAGTACTTC
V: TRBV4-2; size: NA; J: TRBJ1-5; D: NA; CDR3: CASSPRGSLEPQHF; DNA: TGTGCCAGCAGCCCGAGGGGGTCCTTAGAGCCCCAGCATTTT
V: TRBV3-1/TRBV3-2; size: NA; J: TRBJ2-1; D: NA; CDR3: CASRLGGAHNEQFF; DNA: TGTGCCAGCCGGCTGGGGGGGGCCCACAATGAGCAGTTCTTC
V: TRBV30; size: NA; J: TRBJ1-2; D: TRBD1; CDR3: CAWSVSRGLLYF; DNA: TGTGCCTGGAGTGTTTCAAGGGGGCTGCTATACTTC
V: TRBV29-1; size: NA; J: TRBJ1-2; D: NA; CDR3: CSVDGRDYGYTF; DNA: TGCAGCGTTGATGGCCGGGACTATGGCTACACCTTC
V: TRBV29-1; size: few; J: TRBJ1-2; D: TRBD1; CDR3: CSVYTGVEGYTF; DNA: TGCAGCGTCTATACAGGGGTGGAGGGCTACACCTTC
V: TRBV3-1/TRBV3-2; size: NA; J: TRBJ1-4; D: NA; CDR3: CASSLRGVEKLFF; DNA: TGTGCCAGCAGCCTCAGGGGTGTTGAAAAACTGTTTTTT
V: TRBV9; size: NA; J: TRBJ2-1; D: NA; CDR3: CASSVVALVGGEQFF; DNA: TGTGCCAGCAGCGTAGTGGCTTTGGTGGGAGGTGAGCAGTTCTTC
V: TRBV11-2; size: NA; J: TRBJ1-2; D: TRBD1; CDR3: CASSVGQGRKGYGYTF; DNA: TGTGCCAGCAGCGTCGGACAGGGGAGGAAGGGCTATGGCTACACCTTC
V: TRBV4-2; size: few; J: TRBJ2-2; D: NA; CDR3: CASRHGTANTGELFF; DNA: TGTGCCAGCAGACACGGGACTGCGAACACCGGGGAGCTGTTTTTT
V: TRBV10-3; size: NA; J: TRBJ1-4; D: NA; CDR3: CASSVTTNEKLFF; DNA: TGTGCCAGCTCAGTGACAACTAATGAAAAACTGTTTTTT
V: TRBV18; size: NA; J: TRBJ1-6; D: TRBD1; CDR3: CASSPSQGAGNSPLHF; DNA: TGTGCCAGCTCACCGAGTCAGGGGGCGGGGAATTCACCCCTCCACTTT
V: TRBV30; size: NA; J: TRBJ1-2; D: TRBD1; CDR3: CAWNSDRERHGYTF; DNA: TGTGCCTGGAATTCGGACAGGGAACGTCATGGCTACACCTTC
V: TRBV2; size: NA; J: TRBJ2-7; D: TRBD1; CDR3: CASTPQGTGAYEQYF; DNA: TGTGCCAGCACTCCCCAAGGGACAGGGGCCTACGAGCAGTACTTC
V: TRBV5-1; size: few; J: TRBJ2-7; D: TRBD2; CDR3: CASSLNPSGDYEQYF; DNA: TGCGCCAGCAGCTTGAATCCTAGCGGAGACTACGAGCAGTACTTC
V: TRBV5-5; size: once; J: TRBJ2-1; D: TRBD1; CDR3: CASSNRTGGTHNEQFF; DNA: TGTGCCAGCAGCAACAGGACAGGGGGGACACACAATGAGCAGTTCTTC
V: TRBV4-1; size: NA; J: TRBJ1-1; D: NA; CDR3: CASSQGVQGYAEAFF; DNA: TGCGCCAGCAGCCAAGGGGTACAGGGTTACGCTGAAGCTTTCTTT
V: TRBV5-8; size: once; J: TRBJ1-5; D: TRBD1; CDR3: CASSLLDRGNQPQHF; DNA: TGTGCCAGCAGCTTGCTAGACAGGGGCAATCAGCCCCAGCATTTT
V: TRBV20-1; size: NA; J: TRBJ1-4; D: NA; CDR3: CSASRGAEKLFF; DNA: TGCAGTGCTAGTAGGGGTGCTGAAAAACTGTTTTTT
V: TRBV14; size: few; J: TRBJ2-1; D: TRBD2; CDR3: CASSQVSLGAGRNEQFF; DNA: TGTGCCAGCAGCCAAGTATCCCTGGGAGCGGGGAGGAATGAGCAGTTCTTC
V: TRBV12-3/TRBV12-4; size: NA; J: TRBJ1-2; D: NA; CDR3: CASSPAVYGYTF; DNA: TGTGCCAGCAGTCCGGCGGTCTATGGCTACACCTTC
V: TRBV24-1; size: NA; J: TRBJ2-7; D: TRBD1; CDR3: CATVSVQGAVIPPKNYYEQYF; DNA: TGTGCCACCGTCTCTGTACAGGGGGCAGTAATCCCTCCGAAAAATTATTACGAGCAGTACTTC
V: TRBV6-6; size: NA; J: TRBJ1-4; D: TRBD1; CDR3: CASSYSTGQGAEKLFF; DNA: TGTGCCAGCAGTTACTCGACCGGACAGGGGGCTGAAAAACTGTTTTTT
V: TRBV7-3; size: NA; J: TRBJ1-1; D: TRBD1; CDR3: CASSPTGITEAFF; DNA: TGTGCCAGCAGCCCGACAGGGATCACTGAAGCTTTCTTT
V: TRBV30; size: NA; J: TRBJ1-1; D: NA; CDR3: CAWSVQVHLEAFF; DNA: TGTGCCTGGAGTGTACAGGTACATCTTGAAGCTTTCTTT
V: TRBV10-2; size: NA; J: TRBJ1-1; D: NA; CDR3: CASSDWAWNTEAFF; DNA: TGCGCCAGCAGTGACTGGGCTTGGAACACTGAAGCTTTCTTT
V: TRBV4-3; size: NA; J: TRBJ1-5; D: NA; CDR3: CASSQSGSNQPQHF; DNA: TGCGCCAGCAGCCAATCGGGGAGCAATCAGCCCCAGCATTTT
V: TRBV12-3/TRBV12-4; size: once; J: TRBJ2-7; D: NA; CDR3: CASSLRGPYEQYF; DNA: TGTGCCAGCAGTTTAAGGGGTCCCTACGAGCAGTACTTC
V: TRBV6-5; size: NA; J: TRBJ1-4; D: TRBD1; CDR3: CASTRQGREKLFF; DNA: TGTGCCAGCACTCGACAGGGGAGGGAAAAACTGTTTTTT
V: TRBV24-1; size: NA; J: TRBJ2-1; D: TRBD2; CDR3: CATSDPTSGSYNEQFF; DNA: TGTGCCACCAGTGACCCCACTAGCGGGTCCTACAATGAGCAGTTCTTC
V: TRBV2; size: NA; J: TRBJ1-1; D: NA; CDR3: CASRTDSQGEAFF; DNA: TGTGCCAGCAGGACGGACAGCCAGGGGGAAGCTTTCTTT
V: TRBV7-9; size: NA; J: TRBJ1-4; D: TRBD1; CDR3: CASSLGTGGGNEKLFF; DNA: TGTGCCAGCAGCTTAGGAACAGGGGGCGGTAATGAAAAACTGTTTTTT
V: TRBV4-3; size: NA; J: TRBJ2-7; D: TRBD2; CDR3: CASSQGLAGAPSYEQYF; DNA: TGCGCCAGCAGCCAGGGACTAGCGGGGGCCCCATCCTACGAGCAGTACTTC
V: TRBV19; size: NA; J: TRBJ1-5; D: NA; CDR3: CASSPRGFNQPQHF; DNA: TGTGCCAGTAGTCCCAGGGGCTTCAATCAGCCCCAGCATTTT
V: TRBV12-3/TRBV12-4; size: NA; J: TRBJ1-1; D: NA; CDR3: CASSIRDEAFF; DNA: TGTGCCAGCAGCATCAGGGATGAAGCTTTCTTT